One and the same sample provided the 16 T cell receptor beta chains below, sequenced in a study of neurological immune-mediated disorders. MiXCR, applied by TCRdb to the 5' RACE reads, yields one record per CDR3 protein. The sample includes 90,000 to 100,000 distinct CDR3 sequences, 3.5% to 4% seen only once; the top ten take 6%. The specimen was PBMCs. These receptors all come from a woman younger than 30 with multiple sclerosis.

Many counts were recorded for this clonotype. The chain couples TRBV5-5 to TRBJ2-7, with 8 positions matching TRBD1. J was trimmed by 3 bases and V by 4 bases; bases with no gene match: 6. The CDR3 runs to 14 residues. Germline V gene sequence: CDR1 SGHKS, CDR2 YYEKEE (reference sequence). This CDR3 reads CASSPGQGDYEQYF. The CDR3 nucleotides are TGTGCCAGCAGCCCTGGACAGGGAGACTACGAGCAGTACTTC.

The sample holds many counts of this clonotype. The chain couples TRBV4-1 to TRBJ1-1; D is uncertain. Germline values: CDR1 MGHRA, CDR2 YSYEKL. The CDR3 runs to 14 residues. V lost 1 base, J lost 2 bases, and 8 bases lay in between. In DNA, the CDR3 is TGCGCCAGCAGCCAAGCAGGTAGCAACACTGAAGCTTTCTTT. Translating it yields CASSQAGSNTEAFF.

This clonotype was counted many times. The genes are TRBV5-1 and TRBJ2-7; perhaps D is TRBD1 or TRBD2 (5 bases each). Germline V gene data show CDR1 as SGHRS and CDR2 as YFSETQ. The CDR3 extends over 14 amino acids. Trimming left V 4 bases short and J 3 bases short, with 14 bases between. CDR3 nucleotides: TGCGCCAGCAGCCCGCGTGAGGGGAACTACGAGCAGTACTTC. Translation gives CASSPREGNYEQYF.

This clonotype has at least ten counts. This rearrangement joins TRBV7-2 to TRBJ2-5; the D call may be TRBD1 or TRBD2 (5 bases each). The V gene's germline CDR1 is SGHTA and CDR2 FQGNSA. Deletions cut 6 bases from V and 2 bases from J, with 10 bases between. This CDR3 contains 13 residues. As DNA, the CDR3 is TGTGCCAGCAGTCCGGGGCCACAAGAGACCCAGTACTTC. It translates to CASSPGPQETQYF.

This clonotype was seen at least ten times. The chain links TRBV10-3 to TRBJ1-5, with TRBD1 identical over 7 bases. Looked up from germline, CDR1 is ENHRY and CDR2 is SYGVKD. With V trimmed by 8 bases and J by 9 bases, 1 base remained unmatched. The CDR3 contains 10 residues. CDR3 nucleotides: TGTGCCATCGGGGACAGGCCCCAGCATTTT. Residues: CAIGDRPQHF.

This clonotype was found many times. The chain is built from TRBV14 and TRBJ2-2, with unresolved D. V was cut by 6 bases and J by 6 bases, with 11 bases left in between. CDR1 is SGHDN and CDR2 is FVKESK in the germline V gene. CDR3 length equals 13 residues. CDR3 sequence (DNA): TGTGCCAGCAGGGCGTATGAGGCCGGGGAGCTGTTTTTT. Its translation: CASRAYEAGELFF. The whole variable domain, remainder taken from reference TRBV14 and TRBJ2-2, is EAGVTQFPSHSVIEKGQTVTLRCDPISGHDNLYWYRRVMGKEIKFLLHFVKESKQDESGMPNNRFLAERTGGTYSTLKVQPAELEDSGVYFCASRAYEAGELFFGEGSRLTVL.

This clonotype was detected ten times or more. The V and J genes are TRBV9 and TRBJ2-2; 8 nucleotides match TRBD1. This CDR3 region has 16 residues. CDR1 and CDR2 (germline): SGDLS, YYNGEE. Trimming at V came to 7 bases and at J to 3 bases, leaving 11 bases not matched to a gene. This chain's CDR3 is CASHSSGTGDTGELFF. The CDR3 DNA sequence: TGTGCCAGCCATAGTTCCGGGACAGGTGACACCGGGGAGCTGTTTTTT. Variable domain in full (rest from reference TRBV9 and TRBJ2-2): DSGVTQTPKHLITATGQRVTLRCSPRSGDLSVYWYQQSLDQGLQFLIQYYNGEERAKGNILERFSAQQFPDLHSELNLSSLELGDSALYFCASHSSGTGDTGELFFGEGSRLTVL.

This clonotype was counted at least ten times. CDR3 region: CASSLSTGIYGYTF. In DNA form, the CDR3 reads TGCGCCAGCAGCTTGAGTACAGGGATCTATGGCTACACCTTC. This chain connects TRBV5-1 to TRBJ1-2, with D perhaps TRBD1 (6 bases). The germline gives CDR1 SGHRS, CDR2 YFSETQ. The CDR3 spans 14 residues. The V end lost 1 base, the J end lost 4 bases, and 11 bases lay between the germline ends. The full variable domain, rest sourced from reference TRBV5-1 and TRBJ1-2, is KAGVTQTPRYLIKTRGQQVTLSCSPISGHRSVSWYQQTPGQGLQFLFEYFSETQRNKGNFPGRFSGRQFSNSRSEMNVSTLELGDSALYLCASSLSTGIYGYTFGSGTRLTVV.

This clonotype was seen at least ten times. The J gene is TRBJ1-2, the V gene TRBV29-1; 8 nucleotides line up with TRBD1. Trimming took 4 bases from V and 3 from J; bases not matched to a gene: 4. The V gene's germline CDR1 is SQVTM and CDR2 ANQGSEA. The CDR3 runs to 13 residues. The CDR3 protein is CSVGSGGHYGYTF. CDR3 in DNA: TGCAGCGTTGGGTCAGGGGGCCACTATGGCTACACCTTC.

This clonotype has ten or more counts. This sequence joins TRBV12-3 or TRBV12-4 and TRBJ2-5, with 9 bases lining up with TRBD1. The CDR3 is made up of 14 amino acids. V shed 7 bases and J 5 bases; nucleotides not matched to a gene: 8. CDR3 sequence (DNA): TGTGCCAGCACTATCACAGGGGGCGTGGAGACCCAGTACTTC. It is translated as CASTITGGVETQYF.

This clonotype was seen many times. This rearrangement joins TRBV20-1 to TRBJ2-5; no clear D. The V end was cut by 4 bases, the J end by 5 bases, with 14 bases between. Germline V gene sequence: CDR1 DFQATT, CDR2 SNEGSKA (reference sequence). The CDR3 totals 13 residues. The CDR3 region is CSAIALGLETQYF. Written as DNA, the CDR3 is TGCAGTGCTATCGCCTTGGGGTTGGAGACCCAGTACTTC.

The table lists this clonotype with many counts. The chain carries TRBV20-1 and TRBJ2-7; 9 nucleotides match TRBD2. The germline V gene encodes CDR1 DFQATT and CDR2 SNEGSKA (reference sequence). The ends lost 3 bases at V and 3 bases at J; junction bases unmatched: 6. This CDR3 has 14 residues. Here the CDR3 reads CSASEGLANYEQYF. In DNA form, the CDR3 reads TGCAGTGCTAGCGAGGGACTAGCTAACTACGAGCAGTACTTC.

Ten or more counts support this clonotype. The chain uses TRBV6-6 and TRBJ1-2, with no clear D. V dropped 8 bases and J dropped 0 bases, with 13 bases sitting between them. The CDR3 totals 14 residues. Germline V gives CDR1 MNHNY, CDR2 SVGAGI (reference sequence). The CDR3 DNA sequence: TGTGCCAGCCGCCTGGACGGCGCTAACTATGGCTACACCTTC. This translates into CASRLDGANYGYTF.

This clonotype occurred many times. The rearrangement uses TRBV5-1 and TRBJ2-1; D is tentatively TRBD1 or TRBD2 (5 bases each). V was pared by 0 bases and J by 6 bases, with 16 bases between. The CDR3 totals 16 residues. The germline gives CDR1 SGHRS, CDR2 YFSETQ. The CDR3 spells CASSLAPGPRGNEQFF. DNA of the CDR3: TGCGCCAGCAGCTTGGCCCCGGGGCCTCGGGGCAATGAGCAGTTCTTC.

This clonotype was seen many times. This chain uses TRBV19 with TRBJ1-1; D is unclear. The CDR3 is made up of 15 amino acids. Germline CDR1 LNHDA, CDR2 SQIVND (reference sequence). V was shortened by 5 bases and J by 4 bases, with 17 bases between the two germline ends. The CDR3, as DNA: TGTGCCAGTAGTCCCCGATCCGTGTCGGTCACTGAAGCTTTCTTT. Encoded protein: CASSPRSVSVTEAFF.

Details on this clonotype: This may be a read error, as it is one base from a much larger clone. CDR3 residues: CASSLGGVTEASF. The CDR3 nucleotides are TGTGCCAGCAGTTTAGGGGGTGTCACTGAAGCTTCCTTT. The rearrangement links TRBV27 to TRBJ1-1; D is possibly TRBD1 (5 bases). The germline V gene has CDR1 MNHEY and CDR2 SMNVEV (reference sequence). The CDR3 sequence is 13 residues long.